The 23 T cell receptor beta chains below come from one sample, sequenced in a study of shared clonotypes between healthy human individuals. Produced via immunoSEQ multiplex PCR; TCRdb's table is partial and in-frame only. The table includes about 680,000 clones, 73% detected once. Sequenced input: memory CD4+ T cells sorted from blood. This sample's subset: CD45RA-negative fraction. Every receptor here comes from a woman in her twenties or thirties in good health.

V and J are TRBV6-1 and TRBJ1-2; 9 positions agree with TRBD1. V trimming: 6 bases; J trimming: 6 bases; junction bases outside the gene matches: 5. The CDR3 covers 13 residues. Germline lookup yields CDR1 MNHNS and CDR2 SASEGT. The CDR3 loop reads CASSRGQGHGYTF. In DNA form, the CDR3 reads TGTGCCAGCAGCCGAGGACAGGGGCATGGCTACACCTTC.

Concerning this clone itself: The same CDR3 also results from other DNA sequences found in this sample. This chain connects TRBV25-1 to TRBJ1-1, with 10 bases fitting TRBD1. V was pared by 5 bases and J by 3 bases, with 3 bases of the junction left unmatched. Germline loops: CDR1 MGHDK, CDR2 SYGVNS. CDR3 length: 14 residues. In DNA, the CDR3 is TGTGCCAGCAGTAAGGACAGGGGGTACACTGAAGCTTTCTTT. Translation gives CASSKDRGYTEAFF.

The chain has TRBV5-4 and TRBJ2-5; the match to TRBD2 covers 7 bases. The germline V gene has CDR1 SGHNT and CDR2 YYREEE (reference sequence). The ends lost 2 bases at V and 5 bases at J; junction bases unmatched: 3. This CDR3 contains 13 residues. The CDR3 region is CASSFGGVETQYF. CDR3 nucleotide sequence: TGTGCCAGCAGCTTTGGGGGGGTGGAGACCCAGTACTTC.

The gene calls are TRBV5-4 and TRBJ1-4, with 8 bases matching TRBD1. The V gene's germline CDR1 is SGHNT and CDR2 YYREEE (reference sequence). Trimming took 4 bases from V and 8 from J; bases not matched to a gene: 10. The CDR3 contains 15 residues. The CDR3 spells CASSQDLGTGEKLFF. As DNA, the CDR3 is TGTGCCAGCAGCCAAGATCTCGGGACAGGCGAAAAACTGTTTTTT.

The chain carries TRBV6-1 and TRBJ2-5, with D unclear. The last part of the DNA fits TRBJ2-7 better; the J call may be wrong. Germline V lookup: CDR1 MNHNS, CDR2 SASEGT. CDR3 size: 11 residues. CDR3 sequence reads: CARGLGYEQYF. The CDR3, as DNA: TGTGCCAGGGGGTTGGGCTACGAGCAGTACTTC.

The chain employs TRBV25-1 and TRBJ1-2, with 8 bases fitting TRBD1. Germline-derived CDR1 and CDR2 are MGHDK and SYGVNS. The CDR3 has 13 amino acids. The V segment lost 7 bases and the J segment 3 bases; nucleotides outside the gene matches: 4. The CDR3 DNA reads TGTGCCAGCAAGGGACAGGTCGACTATGGCTACACCTTC. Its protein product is CASKGQVDYGYTF.

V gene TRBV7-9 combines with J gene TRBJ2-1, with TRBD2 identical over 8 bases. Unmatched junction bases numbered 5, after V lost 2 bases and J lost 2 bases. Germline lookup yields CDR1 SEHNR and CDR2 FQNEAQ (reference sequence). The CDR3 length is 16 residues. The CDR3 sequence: CASSLNSGNTYNEQFF. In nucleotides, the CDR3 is TGTGCCAGCAGCTTAAATAGCGGGAATACCTACAATGAGCAGTTCTTC. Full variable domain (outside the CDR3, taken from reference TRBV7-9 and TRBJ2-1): DTGVSQNPRHKITKRGQNVTFRCDPISEHNRLYWYRQTLGQGPEFLTYFQNEAQLEKSRLLSDRFSAERPKGSFSTLEIQRTEQGDSAMYLCASSLNSGNTYNEQFFGPGTRLTVL.

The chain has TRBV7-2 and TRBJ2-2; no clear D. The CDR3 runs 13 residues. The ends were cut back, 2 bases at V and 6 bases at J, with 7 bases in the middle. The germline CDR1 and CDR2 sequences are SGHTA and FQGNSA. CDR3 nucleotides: TGTGCCAGCAGCTTAATGGCGGCCGGGGAGCTGTTTTTT. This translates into CASSLMAAGELFF.

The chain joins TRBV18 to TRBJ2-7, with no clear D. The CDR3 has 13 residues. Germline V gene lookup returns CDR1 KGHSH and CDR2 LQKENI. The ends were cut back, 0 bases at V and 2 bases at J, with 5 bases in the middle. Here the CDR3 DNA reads TGTGCCAGCTCACCACCGATGGCCTACGAGCAGTACTTC. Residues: CASSPPMAYEQYF.

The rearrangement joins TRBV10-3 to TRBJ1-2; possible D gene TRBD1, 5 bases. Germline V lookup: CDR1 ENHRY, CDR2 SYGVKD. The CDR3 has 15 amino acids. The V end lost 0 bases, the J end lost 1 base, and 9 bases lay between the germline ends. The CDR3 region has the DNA TGTGCCATCAGTGAGTCTGGGGGAGGTAACTATGGCTACACCTTC. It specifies CAISESGGGNYGYTF.

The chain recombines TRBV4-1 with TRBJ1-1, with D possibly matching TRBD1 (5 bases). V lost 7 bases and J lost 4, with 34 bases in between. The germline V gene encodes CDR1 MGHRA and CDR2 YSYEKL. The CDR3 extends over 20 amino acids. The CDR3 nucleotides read TGCGCCAGCACACCTGACCCCGAGGGGTTTGGTATTGGCGCCGCCACTGAAGCTTTCTTT. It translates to CASTPDPEGFGIGAATEAFF.

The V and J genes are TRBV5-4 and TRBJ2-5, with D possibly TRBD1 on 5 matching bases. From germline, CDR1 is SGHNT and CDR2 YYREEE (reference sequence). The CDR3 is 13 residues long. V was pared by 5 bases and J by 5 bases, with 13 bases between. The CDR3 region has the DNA TGTGCCAGCAGTCCGGCTGCAGGGGAGACCCAGTACTTC. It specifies CASSPAAGETQYF.

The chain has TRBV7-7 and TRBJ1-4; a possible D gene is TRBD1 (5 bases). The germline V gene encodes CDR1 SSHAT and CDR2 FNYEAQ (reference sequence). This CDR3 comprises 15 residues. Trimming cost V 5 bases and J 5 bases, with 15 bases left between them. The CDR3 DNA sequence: TGTGCCAGCAGCGCAACCGGGACCGCGAATGAAAAACTGTTTTTT. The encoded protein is CASSATGTANEKLFF.

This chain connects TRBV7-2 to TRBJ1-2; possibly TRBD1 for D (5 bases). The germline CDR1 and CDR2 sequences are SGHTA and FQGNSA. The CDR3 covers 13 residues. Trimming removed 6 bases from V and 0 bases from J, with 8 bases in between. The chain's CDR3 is CASSLDTNYGYTF. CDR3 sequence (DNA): TGTGCCAGCAGTTTGGACACTAACTATGGCTACACCTTC.

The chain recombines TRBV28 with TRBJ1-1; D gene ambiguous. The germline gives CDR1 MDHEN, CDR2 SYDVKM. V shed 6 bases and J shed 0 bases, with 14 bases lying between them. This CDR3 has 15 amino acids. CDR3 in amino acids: CASRPHGGLNTEAFF. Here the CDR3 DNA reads TGTGCCAGCAGACCCCATGGAGGGTTGAACACTGAAGCTTTCTTT.

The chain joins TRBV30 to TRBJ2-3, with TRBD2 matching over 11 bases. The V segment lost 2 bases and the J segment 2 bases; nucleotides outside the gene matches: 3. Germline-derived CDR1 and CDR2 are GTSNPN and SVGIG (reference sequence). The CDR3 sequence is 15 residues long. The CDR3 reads CAWSFSGRVTDTQYF. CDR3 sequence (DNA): TGTGCCTGGAGTTTTAGCGGGAGGGTCACAGATACGCAGTATTTT.

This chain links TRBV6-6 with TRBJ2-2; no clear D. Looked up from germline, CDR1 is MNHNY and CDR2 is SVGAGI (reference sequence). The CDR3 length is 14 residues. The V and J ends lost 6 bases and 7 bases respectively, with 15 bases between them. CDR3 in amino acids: CASSLQSQVGELFF. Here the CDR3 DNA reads TGTGCCAGCAGCCTGCAGAGTCAGGTCGGGGAGCTGTTTTTT.

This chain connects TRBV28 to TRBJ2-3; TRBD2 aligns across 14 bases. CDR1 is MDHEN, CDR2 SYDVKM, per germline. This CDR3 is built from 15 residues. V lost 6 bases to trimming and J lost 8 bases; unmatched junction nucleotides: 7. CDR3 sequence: CASSNPGLAGGTQYF. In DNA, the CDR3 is TGTGCCAGCAGCAACCCCGGACTAGCGGGGGGTACGCAGTATTTT.

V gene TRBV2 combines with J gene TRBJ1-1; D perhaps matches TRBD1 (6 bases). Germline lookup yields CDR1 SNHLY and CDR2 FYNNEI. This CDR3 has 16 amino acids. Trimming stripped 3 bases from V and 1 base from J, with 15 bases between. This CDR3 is CASSEPGEKRNTEAFF. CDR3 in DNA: TGTGCCAGCAGTGAGCCAGGGGAGAAGAGGAACACTGAAGCTTTCTTT.

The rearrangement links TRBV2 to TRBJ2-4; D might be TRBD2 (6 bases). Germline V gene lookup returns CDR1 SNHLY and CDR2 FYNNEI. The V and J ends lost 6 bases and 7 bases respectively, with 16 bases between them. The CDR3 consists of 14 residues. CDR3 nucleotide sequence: TGTGCCAGCAGCACTGGGGCGGGGACGAACATTCAGTACTTC. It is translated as CASSTGAGTNIQYF.

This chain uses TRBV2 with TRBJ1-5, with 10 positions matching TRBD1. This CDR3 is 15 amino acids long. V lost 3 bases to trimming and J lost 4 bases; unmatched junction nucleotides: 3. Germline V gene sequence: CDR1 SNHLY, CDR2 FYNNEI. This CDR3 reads CASSDGQGVNQPQHF. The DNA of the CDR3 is TGTGCCAGCAGTGACGGACAGGGGGTGAATCAGCCCCAGCATTTT.

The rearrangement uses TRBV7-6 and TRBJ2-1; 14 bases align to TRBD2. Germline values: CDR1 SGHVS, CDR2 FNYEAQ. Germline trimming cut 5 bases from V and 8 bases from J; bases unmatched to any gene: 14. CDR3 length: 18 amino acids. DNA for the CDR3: TGTGCCAGCAGCCTAGGCCCCACCGGGACTAGCGGGAGCGATGAGCAGTTCTTC. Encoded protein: CASSLGPTGTSGSDEQFF.

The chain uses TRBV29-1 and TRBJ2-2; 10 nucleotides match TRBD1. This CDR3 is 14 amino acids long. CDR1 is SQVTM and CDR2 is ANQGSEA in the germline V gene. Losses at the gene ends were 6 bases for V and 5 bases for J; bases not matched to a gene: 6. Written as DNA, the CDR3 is TGCAGCGTCAGATCGGGACAGGGGACCGGGGAGCTGTTTTTT. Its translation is CSVRSGQGTGELFF.